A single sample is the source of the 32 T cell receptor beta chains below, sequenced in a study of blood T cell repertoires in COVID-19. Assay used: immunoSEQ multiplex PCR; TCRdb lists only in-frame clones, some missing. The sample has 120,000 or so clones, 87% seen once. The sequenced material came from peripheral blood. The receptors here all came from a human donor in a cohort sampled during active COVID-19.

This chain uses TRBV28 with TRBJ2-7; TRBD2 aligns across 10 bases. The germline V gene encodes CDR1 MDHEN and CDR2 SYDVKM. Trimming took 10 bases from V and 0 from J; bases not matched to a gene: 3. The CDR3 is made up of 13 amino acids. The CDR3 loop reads CATRTSGSYEQYF. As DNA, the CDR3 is TGTGCCACTAGGACTAGCGGCTCCTACGAGCAGTACTTC.

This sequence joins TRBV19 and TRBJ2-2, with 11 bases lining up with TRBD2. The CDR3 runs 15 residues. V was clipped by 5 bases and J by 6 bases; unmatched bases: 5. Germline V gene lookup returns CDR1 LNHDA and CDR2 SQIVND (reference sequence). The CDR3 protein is CASSAGTSGPGELFF. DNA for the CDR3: TGTGCCAGTAGTGCCGGGACTAGCGGCCCCGGGGAGCTGTTTTTT.

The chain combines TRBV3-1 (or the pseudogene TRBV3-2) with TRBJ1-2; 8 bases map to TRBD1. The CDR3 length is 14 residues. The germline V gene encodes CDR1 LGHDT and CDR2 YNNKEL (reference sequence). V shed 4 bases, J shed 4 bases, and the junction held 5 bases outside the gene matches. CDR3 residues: CASSRRGQGYGYTF. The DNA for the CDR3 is TGTGCCAGCAGCCGCAGGGGGCAGGGCTATGGCTACACCTTC.

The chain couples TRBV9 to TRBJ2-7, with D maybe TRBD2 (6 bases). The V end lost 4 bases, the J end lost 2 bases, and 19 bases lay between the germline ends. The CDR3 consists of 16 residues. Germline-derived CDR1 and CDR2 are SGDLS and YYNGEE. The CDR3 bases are TGTGCCAGCAGCCCCCGACTAGTCTCGGTTCCCTACGAGCAGTACTTC. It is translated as CASSPRLVSVPYEQYF. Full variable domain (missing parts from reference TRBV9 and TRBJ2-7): DSGVTQTPKHLITATGQRVTLRCSPRSGDLSVYWYQQSLDQGLQFLIQYYNGEERAKGNILERFSAQQFPDLHSELNLSSLELGDSALYFCASSPRLVSVPYEQYFGPGTRLTVT.

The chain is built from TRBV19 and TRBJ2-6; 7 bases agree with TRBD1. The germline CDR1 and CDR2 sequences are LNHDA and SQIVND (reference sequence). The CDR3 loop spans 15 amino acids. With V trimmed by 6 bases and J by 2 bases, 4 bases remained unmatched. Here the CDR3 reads CASRSGQAGANVLTF. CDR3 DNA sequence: TGTGCCAGTAGGTCCGGACAGGCTGGGGCCAACGTCCTGACTTTC.

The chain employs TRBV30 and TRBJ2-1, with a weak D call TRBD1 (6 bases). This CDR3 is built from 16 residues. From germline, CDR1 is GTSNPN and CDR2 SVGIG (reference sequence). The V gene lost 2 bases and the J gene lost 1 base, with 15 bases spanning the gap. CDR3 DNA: TGTGCCTGGAGTCTTACAGGGCTTATTTCCTACAATGAGCAGTTCTTC. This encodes CAWSLTGLISYNEQFF.

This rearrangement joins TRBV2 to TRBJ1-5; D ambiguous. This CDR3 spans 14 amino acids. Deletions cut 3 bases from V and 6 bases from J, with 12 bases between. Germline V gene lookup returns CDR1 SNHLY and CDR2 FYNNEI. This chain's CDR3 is CASSEARSVQPQHF. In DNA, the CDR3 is TGTGCCAGCAGTGAGGCAAGGAGCGTTCAGCCCCAGCATTTT.

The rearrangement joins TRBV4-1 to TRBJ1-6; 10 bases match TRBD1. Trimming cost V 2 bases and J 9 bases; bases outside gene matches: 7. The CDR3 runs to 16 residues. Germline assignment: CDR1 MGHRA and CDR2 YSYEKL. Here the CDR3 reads CASSQLGTGVGSPLHF. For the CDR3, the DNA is TGCGCCAGCAGCCAACTCGGGACAGGGGTTGGTTCACCCCTCCACTTT.

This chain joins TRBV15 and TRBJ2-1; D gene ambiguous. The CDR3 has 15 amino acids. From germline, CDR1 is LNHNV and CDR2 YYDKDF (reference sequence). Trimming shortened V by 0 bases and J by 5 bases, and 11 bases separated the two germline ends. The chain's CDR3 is CATSRDRRGDNEQFF. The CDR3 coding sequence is TGTGCCACCAGCAGAGATCGGCGAGGAGACAATGAGCAGTTCTTC.

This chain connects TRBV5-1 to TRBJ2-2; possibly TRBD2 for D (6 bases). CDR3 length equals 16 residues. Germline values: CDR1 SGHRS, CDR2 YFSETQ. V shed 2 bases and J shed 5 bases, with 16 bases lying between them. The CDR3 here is CASSLIGRGGTGELFF. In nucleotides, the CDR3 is TGCGCCAGCAGCTTAATCGGTAGGGGAGGTACCGGGGAGCTGTTTTTT.

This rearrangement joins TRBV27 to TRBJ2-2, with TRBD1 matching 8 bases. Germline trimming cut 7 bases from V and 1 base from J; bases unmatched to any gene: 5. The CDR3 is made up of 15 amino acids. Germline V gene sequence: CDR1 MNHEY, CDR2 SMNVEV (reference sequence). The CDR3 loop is CASKIGQGNTGELFF. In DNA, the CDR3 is TGTGCCAGCAAGATTGGACAGGGGAACACCGGGGAGCTGTTTTTT.

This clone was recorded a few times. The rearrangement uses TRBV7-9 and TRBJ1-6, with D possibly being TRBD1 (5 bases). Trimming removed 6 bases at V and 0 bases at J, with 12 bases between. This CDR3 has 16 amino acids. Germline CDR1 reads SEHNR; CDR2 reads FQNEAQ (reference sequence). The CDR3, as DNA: TGTGCCAGCAGTCCCACCGGGGGCTCCTATAATTCACCCCTCCACTTT. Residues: CASSPTGGSYNSPLHF.

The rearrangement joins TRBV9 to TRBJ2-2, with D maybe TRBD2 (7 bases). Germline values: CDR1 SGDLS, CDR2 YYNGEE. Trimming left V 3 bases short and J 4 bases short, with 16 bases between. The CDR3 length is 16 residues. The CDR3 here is CASSAQGGALTGELFF. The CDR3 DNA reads TGTGCCAGCAGCGCCCAAGGGGGGGCGCTCACCGGGGAGCTGTTTTTT.

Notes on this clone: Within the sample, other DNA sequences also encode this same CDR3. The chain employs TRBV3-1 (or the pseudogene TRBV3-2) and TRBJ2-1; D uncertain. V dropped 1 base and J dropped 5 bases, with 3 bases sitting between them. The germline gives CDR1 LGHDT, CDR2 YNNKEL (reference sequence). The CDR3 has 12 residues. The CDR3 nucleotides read TGTGCCAGCAGCCAAGCGGACAATGAGCAGTTCTTC. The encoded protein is CASSQADNEQFF.

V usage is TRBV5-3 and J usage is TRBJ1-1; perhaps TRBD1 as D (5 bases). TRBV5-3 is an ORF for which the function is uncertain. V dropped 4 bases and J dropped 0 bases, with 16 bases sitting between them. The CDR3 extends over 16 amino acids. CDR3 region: CARSPRGEFMNTEAFF. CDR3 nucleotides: TGTGCCAGAAGCCCGCGGGGGGAGTTTATGAACACTGAAGCTTTCTTT.

In DNA, the CDR3 is TGTGCCAGCAGCCCACATAGCGGACGCACAGATACGCAGTATTTT. Its translation is CASSPHSGRTDTQYF. This chain links TRBV7-3 with TRBJ2-3; TRBD2 might be the D (6 bases). Germline loops: CDR1 SGHTA, CDR2 FQGTGA. The germline V and J ends were trimmed by 5 bases and 1 base, with 13 bases remaining between them. This CDR3 spans 15 amino acids.

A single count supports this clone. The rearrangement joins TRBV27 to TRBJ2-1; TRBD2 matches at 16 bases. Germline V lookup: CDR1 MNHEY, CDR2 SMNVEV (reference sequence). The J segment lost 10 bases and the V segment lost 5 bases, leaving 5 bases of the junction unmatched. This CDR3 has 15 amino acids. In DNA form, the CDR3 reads TGTGCCAGCAGTCTCCCGGGACTAGCGGGAGGGGAGCAGTTCTTC. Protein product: CASSLPGLAGGEQFF.

The CDR3 sequence is CASTEGAGGNEQYF. CDR3 nucleotide sequence: TGTGCCAGCACCGAGGGAGCGGGAGGGAATGAGCAGTACTTC. V gene TRBV9 combines with J gene TRBJ2-7, with 10 positions matching TRBD2. CDR1 SGDLS and CDR2 YYNGEE come from the germline V gene. The junction had 10 bases not matched to a gene; V was cut back by 6 bases and J by 7 bases. The CDR3 sequence is 14 residues long.

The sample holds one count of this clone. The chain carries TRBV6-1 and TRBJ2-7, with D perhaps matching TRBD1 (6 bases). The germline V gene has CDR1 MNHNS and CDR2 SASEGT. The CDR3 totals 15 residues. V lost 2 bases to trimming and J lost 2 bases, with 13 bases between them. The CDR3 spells CASSERAGEPYEQYF. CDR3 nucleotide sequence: TGTGCCAGCAGTGAAAGGGCAGGGGAACCCTACGAGCAGTACTTC.

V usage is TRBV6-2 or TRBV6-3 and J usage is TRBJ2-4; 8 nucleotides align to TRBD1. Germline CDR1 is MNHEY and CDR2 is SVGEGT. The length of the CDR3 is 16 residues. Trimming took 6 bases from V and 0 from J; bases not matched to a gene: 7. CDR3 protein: CASSLTGGVAKNIQYF. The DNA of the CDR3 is TGTGCCAGCAGCCTAACAGGGGGAGTAGCCAAAAACATTCAGTACTTC.

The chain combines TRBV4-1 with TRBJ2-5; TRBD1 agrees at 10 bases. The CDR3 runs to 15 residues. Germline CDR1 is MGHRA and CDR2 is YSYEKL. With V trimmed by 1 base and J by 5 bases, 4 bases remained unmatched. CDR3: CASSQGDRGVETQYF. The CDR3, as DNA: TGCGCCAGCAGCCAAGGGGACAGGGGCGTCGAGACCCAGTACTTC.

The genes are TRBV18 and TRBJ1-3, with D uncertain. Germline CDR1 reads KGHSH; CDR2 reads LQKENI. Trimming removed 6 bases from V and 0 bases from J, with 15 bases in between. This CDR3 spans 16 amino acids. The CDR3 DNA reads TGTGCCAGCTCTGCGGGGATCACCCGCTCTGGAAACACCATATATTTT. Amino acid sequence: CASSAGITRSGNTIYF.

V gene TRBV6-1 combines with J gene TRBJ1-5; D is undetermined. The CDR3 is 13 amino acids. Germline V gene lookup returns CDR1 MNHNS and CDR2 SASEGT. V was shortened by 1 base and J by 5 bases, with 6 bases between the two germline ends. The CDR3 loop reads CASSEGEYQPQHF. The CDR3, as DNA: TGTGCCAGCAGTGAAGGAGAATATCAGCCCCAGCATTTT.

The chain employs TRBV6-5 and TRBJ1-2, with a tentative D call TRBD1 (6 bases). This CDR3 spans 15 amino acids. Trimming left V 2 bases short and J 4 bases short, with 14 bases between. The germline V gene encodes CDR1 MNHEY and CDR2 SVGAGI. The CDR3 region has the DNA TGTGCCAGCAGTTACATCGTCAGGGGAAGCTATGGCTACACCTTC. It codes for CASSYIVRGSYGYTF.

The CDR3, as DNA: TGCGCCAGCAGCTTGGACAGAGACACTGAAGCTTTCTTT. Translating gives CASSLDRDTEAFF. The chain is built from TRBV5-1 and TRBJ1-1; no firm D call. Trimming pared 0 bases from V and 3 bases from J, leaving 6 bases between. This CDR3 contains 13 residues. Germline-derived CDR1 and CDR2 are SGHRS and YFSETQ.

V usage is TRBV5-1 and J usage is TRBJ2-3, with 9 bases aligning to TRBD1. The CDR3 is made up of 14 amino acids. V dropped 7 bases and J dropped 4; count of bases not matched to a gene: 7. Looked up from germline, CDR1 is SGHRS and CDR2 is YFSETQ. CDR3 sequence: CASARGQGPDTQYF. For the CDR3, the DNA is TGCGCCAGCGCCCGGGGACAGGGCCCAGATACGCAGTATTTT.

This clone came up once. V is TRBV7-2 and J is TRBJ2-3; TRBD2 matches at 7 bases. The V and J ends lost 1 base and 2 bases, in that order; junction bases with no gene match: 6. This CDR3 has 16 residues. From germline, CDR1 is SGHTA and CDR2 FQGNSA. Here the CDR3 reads CASSLVGGRATDTQYF. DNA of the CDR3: TGTGCCAGCAGCTTAGTCGGCGGGAGAGCCACAGATACGCAGTATTTT.

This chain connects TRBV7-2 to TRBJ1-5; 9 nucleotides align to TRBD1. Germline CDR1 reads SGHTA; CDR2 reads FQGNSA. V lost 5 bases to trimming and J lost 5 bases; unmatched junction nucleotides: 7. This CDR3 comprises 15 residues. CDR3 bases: TGTGCCAGCAGCCTGGGACAGGGAAATTATCAGCCCCAGCATTTT. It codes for CASSLGQGNYQPQHF.

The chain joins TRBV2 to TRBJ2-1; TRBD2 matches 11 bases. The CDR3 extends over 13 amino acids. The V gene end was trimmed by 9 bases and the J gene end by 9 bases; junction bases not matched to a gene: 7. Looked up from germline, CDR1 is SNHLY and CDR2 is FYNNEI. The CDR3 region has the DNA TGTGCCAGGGGATTACTAGCGGGGGCTGAGCAGTTCTTC. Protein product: CARGLLAGAEQFF.

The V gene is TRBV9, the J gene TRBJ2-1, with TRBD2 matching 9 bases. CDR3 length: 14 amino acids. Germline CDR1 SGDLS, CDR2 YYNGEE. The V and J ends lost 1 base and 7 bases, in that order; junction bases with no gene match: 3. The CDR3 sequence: CASSVLLAGNEQFF. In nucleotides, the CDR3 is TGTGCCAGCAGCGTATTGCTAGCGGGGAATGAGCAGTTCTTC.

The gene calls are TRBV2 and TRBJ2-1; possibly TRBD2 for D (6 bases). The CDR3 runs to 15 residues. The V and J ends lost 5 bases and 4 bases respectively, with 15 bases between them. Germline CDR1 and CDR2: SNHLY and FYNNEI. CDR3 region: CASSRDFPLYNEQFF. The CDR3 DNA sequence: TGTGCCAGCAGTCGGGACTTCCCCCTATACAATGAGCAGTTCTTC.

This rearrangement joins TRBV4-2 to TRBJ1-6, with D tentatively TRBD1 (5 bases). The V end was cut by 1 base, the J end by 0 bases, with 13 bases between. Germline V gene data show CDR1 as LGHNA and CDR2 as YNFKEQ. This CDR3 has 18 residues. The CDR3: CASSQGPLGGSYNSPLHF. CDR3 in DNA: TGTGCCAGCAGCCAAGGGCCTCTGGGGGGCTCCTATAATTCACCCCTCCACTTT.